The clone carrying this T cell receptor beta chain showed up just a few times. Its antigen is still unknown. The data derive from a study of CD8 T cells in ankylosing spondylitis. General study points: Disease-linked clones bore a CD8+ phenotype and were relatively rare in peripheral blood. One TCR beta motif, made up of 7 or 8 highly homologous variants, appeared characteristic of ankylosing spondylitis blood. Reportedly, matched ankylosing spondylitis synovial fluid was significantly enriched for disease-linked clones.

TCRdb itself ran the 5' RACE reads through MiXCR, one entry per CDR3 protein. Of a few hundred thousand distinct CDR3 sequences listed, 17% are singletons. Germline V gene data show CDR1 as MNHEY and CDR2 as SMNVEV (reference sequence). This CDR3 comprises 16 residues. Trimming cost V 6 bases and J 0 bases, with 15 bases left between them. The sequenced sample was blood, either unsorted or a sorted T cell fraction (not recorded which). The sequence was obtained from a male donor with ankylosing spondylitis. This chain links TRBV27 with TRBJ2-1; D might be TRBD1 (6 bases). The CDR3 nucleotides are TGTGCCAGCAGGATGTCAGGGGCGAGCTCCTACAATGAGCAGTTCTTC. Its protein is CASRMSGASSYNEQFF.